The TCR beta chain described here comes from a study of blood T cell repertoires in COVID-19. For the study at large: Samples came from the United States, Italy and Spain, spanning acute and convalescent COVID-19.

Germline V gene sequence: CDR1 SGHTA, CDR2 FQGNSA. Trimming shortened V by 2 bases and J by 6 bases, and 7 bases separated the two germline ends. The CDR3 totals 12 residues. Patients of the Seattle cohort, enrolled during active infection, were followed longitudinally. Original methodology: Amplifying reference gene primers gave estimates of nucleated cell counts. Clones were read by immunoSEQ multiplex PCR, and TCRdb kept only the in-frame ones, dropping some. The V and J calls and clone size come from that table; D and trimming were worked out from the DNA. Altogether 200,000 to 300,000 clones are present, approximately 85% being singletons, with the ten largest covering 5.5% to 6%.

This sequence was found in a woman aged 80 or older with COVID-19, enrolled during active disease. The chain joins TRBV7-2 to TRBJ1-1; D is unresolved. Source material: peripheral blood. This CDR3 is CASSLRRAEAFF. The CDR3 region has the DNA TGTGCCAGCAGCTTACGCCGCGCTGAAGCTTTCTTT.